This TCR beta chain was profiled in a study of chronic HIV infection and antiretroviral therapy. This clonotype was recorded a few times. Via MiXCR, TCRdb re-called the 5' RACE reads, giving one row per CDR3 protein. The sample shows over 40,000 distinct CDR3 sequences, 15% to 20% of them seen only once. CDR1 and CDR2 from the germline V gene are MDHEN and SYDVKM. The CDR3 contains 16 residues. Trimming removed 5 bases from V and 7 bases from J; junction bases left unmatched: 11. This receptor was identified in an adult who had HIV and had not received antiretroviral therapy, or was an uninfected healthy control (not recorded which). The chain links TRBV28 to TRBJ1-5; 10 bases agree with TRBD1. Sequences were obtained from peripheral blood. The CDR3 DNA reads as TGTGCCAGCAGTAACGGGGACAGGGGATTTGGACAGCCCCAGCATTTT. This translates into CASSNGDRGFGQPQHF.